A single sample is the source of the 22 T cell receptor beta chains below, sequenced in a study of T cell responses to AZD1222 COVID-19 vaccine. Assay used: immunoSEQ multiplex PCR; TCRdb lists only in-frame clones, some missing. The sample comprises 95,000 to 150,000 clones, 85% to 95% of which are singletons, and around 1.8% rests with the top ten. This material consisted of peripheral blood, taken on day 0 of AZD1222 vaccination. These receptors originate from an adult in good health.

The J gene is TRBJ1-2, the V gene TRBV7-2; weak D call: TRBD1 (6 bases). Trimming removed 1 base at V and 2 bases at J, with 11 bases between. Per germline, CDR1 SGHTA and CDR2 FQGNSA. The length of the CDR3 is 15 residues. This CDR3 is CASSLGRTDNYGYTF. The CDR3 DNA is TGTGCCAGCAGCTTAGGGCGGACAGACAACTATGGCTACACCTTC. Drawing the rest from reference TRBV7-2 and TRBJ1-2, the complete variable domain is GAGVSQSPSNKVTEKGKDVELRCDPISGHTALYWYRQSLGQGLEFLIYFQGNSAPDKSGLPSDRFSAERTGGSVSTLTIQRTQQEDSAVYLCASSLGRTDNYGYTFGSGTRLTVV.

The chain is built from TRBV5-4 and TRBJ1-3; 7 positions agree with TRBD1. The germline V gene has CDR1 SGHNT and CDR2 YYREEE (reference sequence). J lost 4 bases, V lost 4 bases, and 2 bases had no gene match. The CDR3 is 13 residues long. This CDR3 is CASSRRGGNTIYF. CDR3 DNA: TGTGCCAGCAGCCGCAGGGGGGGAAACACCATATATTTT.

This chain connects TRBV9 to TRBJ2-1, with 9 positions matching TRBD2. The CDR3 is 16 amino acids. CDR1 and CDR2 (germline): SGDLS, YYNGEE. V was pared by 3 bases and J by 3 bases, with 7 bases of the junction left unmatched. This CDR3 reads CASSARTSVGYNEQFF. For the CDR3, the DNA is TGTGCCAGCAGCGCCCGGACTAGCGTGGGCTACAATGAGCAGTTCTTC.

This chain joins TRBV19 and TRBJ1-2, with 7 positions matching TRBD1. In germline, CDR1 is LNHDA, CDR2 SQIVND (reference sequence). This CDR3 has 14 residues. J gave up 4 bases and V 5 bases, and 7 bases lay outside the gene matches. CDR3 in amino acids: CASSHQGVGYGYTF. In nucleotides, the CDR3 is TGTGCCAGTAGTCACCAGGGGGTAGGCTATGGCTACACCTTC.

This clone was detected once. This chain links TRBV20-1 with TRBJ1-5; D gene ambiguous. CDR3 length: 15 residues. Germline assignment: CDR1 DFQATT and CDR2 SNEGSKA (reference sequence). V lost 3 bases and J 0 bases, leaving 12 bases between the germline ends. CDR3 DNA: TGCAGTGCTAGTAGGGCCCTGCCTAGCAATCAGCCCCAGCATTTT. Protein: CSASRALPSNQPQHF.

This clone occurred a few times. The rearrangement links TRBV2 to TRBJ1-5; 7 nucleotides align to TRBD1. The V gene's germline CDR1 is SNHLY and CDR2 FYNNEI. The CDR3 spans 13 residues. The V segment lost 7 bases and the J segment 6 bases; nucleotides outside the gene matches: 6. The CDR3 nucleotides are TGTGCCAGCACAGGACAGGATCTTCAGCCCCAGCATTTT. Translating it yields CASTGQDLQPQHF. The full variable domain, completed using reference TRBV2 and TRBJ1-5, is EPEVTQTPSHQVTQMGQEVILRCVPISNHLYFYWYRQILGQKVEFLVSFYNNEISEKSEIFDDQFSVERPDGSNFTLKIRSTKLEDSAMYFCASTGQDLQPQHFGDGTRLSIL.

CDR3 protein: CAWSVQGRTFF. CDR3 DNA: TGTGCCTGGAGTGTGCAGGGAAGAACTTTCTTT. V gene TRBV30 combines with J gene TRBJ1-1; D is perhaps TRBD1 (5 bases). This CDR3 is 11 amino acids long. Germline V gene sequence: CDR1 GTSNPN, CDR2 SVGIG (reference sequence). V dropped 0 bases and J dropped 12 bases, with 11 bases sitting between them.

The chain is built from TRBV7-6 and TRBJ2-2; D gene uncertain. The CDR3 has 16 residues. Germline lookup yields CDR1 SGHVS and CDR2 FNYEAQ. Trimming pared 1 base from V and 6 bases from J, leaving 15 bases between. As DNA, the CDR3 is TGTGCCAGCAGCTTAGACGGACGGCCACGGGCCGGGGAGCTGTTTTTT. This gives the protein CASSLDGRPRAGELFF.

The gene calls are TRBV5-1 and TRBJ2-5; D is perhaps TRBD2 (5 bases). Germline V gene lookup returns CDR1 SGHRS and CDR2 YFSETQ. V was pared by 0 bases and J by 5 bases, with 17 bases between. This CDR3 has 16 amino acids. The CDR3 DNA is TGCGCCAGCAGCTTGGGAGCGGACCCCGCGTGGGAGACCCAGTACTTC. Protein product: CASSLGADPAWETQYF.

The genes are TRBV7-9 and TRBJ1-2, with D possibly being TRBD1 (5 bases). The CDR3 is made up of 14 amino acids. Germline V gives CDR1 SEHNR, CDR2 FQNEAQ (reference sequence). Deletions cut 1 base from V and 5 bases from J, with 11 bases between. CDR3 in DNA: TGTGCCAGCAGCTTAGGACAGACTCTTTATGGCTACACCTTC. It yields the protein CASSLGQTLYGYTF.

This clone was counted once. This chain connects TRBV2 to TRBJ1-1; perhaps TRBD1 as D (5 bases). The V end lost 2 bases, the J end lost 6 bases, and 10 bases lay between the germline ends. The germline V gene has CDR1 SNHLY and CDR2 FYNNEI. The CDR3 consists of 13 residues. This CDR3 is CASSELGGAEAFF. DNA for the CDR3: TGTGCCAGCAGTGAACTGGGGGGGGCTGAAGCTTTCTTT.

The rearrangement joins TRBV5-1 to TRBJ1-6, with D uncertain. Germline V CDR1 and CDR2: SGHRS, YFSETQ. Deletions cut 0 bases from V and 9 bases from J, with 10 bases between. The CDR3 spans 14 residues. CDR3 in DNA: TGCGCCAGCAGCTTGGGGGGAACGGGTTCACCCCTCCACTTT. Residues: CASSLGGTGSPLHF.

The CDR3 DNA follows: TGTGCCAGCAGCTTAGGCGGTACTTATGGCTACACCTTC. Translating gives CASSLGGTYGYTF. The V call is TRBV7-9, the J call TRBJ1-2; D gene ambiguous. V shed 1 base and J shed 5 bases, with 8 bases lying between them. Germline assignment: CDR1 SEHNR and CDR2 FQNEAQ (reference sequence). This CDR3 has 13 amino acids. Based on the CDR3 plus reference TRBV7-9 and TRBJ1-2, the full variable domain is DTGVSQNPRHKITKRGQNVTFRCDPISEHNRLYWYRQTLGQGPEFLTYFQNEAQLEKSRLLSDRFSAERPKGSFSTLEIQRTEQGDSAMYLCASSLGGTYGYTFGSGTRLTVV.

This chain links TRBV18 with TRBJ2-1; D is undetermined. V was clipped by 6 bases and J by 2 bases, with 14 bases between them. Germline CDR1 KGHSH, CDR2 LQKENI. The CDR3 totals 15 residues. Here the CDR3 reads CASSFNTGPYNEQFF. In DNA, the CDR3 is TGTGCCAGCTCTTTTAACACGGGCCCCTACAATGAGCAGTTCTTC.

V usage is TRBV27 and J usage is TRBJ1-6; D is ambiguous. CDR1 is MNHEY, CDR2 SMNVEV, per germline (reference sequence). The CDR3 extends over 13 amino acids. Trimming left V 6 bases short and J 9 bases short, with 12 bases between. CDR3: CASSHLGGSPLHF. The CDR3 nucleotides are TGTGCCAGCAGCCATCTCGGTGGTTCACCCCTCCACTTT.

The CDR3 loop reads CASSPRQGDGYTF. In DNA, the CDR3 is TGTGCCAGCAGCCCACGACAGGGGGATGGCTACACCTTC. The rearrangement links TRBV7-9 to TRBJ1-2; 9 bases fit TRBD1. The CDR3 spans 13 residues. V trimming: 5 bases; J trimming: 6 bases; junction bases outside the gene matches: 4. The germline V gene has CDR1 SEHNR and CDR2 FQNEAQ (reference sequence).

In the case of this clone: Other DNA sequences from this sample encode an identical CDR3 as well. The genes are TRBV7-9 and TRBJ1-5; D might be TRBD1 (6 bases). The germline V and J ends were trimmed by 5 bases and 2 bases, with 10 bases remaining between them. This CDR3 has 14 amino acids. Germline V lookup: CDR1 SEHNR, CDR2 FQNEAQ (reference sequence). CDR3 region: CASSPQGGNQPQHF. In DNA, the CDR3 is TGTGCCAGCAGCCCACAGGGAGGCAATCAGCCCCAGCATTTT. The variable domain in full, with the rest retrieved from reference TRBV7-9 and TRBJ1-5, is DTGVSQNPRHKITKRGQNVTFRCDPISEHNRLYWYRQTLGQGPEFLTYFQNEAQLEKSRLLSDRFSAERPKGSFSTLEIQRTEQGDSAMYLCASSPQGGNQPQHFGDGTRLSIL.

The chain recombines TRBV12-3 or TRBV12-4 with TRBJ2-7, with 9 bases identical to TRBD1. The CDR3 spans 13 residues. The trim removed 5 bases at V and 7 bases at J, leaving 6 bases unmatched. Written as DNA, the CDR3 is TGTGCCAGCAGTGGGACAGGGCCGTGGGAGCAGTACTTC. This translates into CASSGTGPWEQYF.

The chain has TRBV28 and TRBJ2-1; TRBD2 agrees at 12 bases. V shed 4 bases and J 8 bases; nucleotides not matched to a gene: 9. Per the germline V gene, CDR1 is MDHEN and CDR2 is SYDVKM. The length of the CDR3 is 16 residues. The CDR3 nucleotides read TGTGCCAGCAGTTCTAGCGGGAGGGCCTTTCGGGATGAGCAGTTCTTC. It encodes CASSSSGRAFRDEQFF.

CDR3 sequence (DNA): TGTGCCAGTAGTATGGGGTTCGGCAATCAGCCCCAGCATTTT. Protein sequence: CASSMGFGNQPQHF. V usage is TRBV19 and J usage is TRBJ1-5; D gene ambiguous. This CDR3 region has 14 residues. Per germline, CDR1 LNHDA and CDR2 SQIVND (reference sequence). V lost 3 bases and J lost 2, with 8 bases in between.

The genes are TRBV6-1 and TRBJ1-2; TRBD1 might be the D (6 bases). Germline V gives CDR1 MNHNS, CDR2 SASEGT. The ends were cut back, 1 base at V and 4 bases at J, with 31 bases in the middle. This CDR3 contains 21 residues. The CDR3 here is CASSEDWGGWAQRGASYGYTF. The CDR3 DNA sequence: TGTGCCAGCAGTGAAGACTGGGGGGGATGGGCCCAACGGGGGGCCTCCTATGGCTACACCTTC.

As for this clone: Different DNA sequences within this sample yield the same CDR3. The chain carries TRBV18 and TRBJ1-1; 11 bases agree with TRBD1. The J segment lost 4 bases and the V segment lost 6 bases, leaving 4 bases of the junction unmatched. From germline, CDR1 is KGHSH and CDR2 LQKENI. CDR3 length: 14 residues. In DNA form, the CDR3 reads TGTGCCAGCTCGTCGGGACAGGGGGGCACTGAAGCTTTCTTT. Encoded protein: CASSSGQGGTEAFF.